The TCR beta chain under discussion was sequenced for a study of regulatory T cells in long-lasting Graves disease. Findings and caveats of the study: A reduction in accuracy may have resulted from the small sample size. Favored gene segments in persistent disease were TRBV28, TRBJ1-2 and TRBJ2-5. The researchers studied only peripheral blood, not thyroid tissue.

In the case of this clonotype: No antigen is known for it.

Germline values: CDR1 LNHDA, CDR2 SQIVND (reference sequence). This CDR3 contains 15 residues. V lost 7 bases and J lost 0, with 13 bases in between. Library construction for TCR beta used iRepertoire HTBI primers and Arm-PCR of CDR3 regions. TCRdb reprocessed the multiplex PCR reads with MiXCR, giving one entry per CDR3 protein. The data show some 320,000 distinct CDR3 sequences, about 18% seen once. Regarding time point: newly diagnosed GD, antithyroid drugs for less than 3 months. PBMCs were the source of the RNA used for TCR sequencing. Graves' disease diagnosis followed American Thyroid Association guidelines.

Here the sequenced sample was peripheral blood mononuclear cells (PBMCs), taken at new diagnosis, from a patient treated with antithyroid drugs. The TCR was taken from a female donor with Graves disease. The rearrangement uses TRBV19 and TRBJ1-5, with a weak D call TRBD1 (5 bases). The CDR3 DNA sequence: TGTGCCAGTAATAGGGGTCCAAATAGCAATCAGCCCCAGCATTTT. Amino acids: CASNRGPNSNQPQHF.